This is a list of T cell receptor beta chains from one sample in a study of T cell changes during pregnancy in multiple sclerosis. Sequencing used immunoSEQ multiplex PCR; TCRdb keeps in-frame clones, though not all of them. The sample carries around 57,000 clones, roughly 87% recorded once. Sequencing was performed on peripheral blood, taken in the first trimester of pregnancy. Source of these receptors: a female donor with multiple sclerosis, enrolled in a pregnancy study. Both conserved end residues are part of each CDR3. A D gene is named only where the DNA matches it firmly. Rows give clone size only sometimes, using once, few, many, or a class for an expanded clone.

cdr3_nt: TGTGCCAGCAGCTTAAACGGTTTCAACACCGGGGAGCTGTTTTTT
cdr3_aa: CASSLNGFNTGELFF
d_call: NA
clone_size: once
v_call: TRBV7-3
j_call: TRBJ2-2

cdr3_nt: TGTGCCAGCAGTTCCGGGACAGGGTTCGGCTACACCTTC
cdr3_aa: CASSSGTGFGYTF
d_call: TRBD1
clone_size: medium-sized
v_call: TRBV27
j_call: TRBJ1-2

cdr3_nt: TGTGCCAGCAGCGAGACTAGCGGGAGGGCCCAGGAGACCCAGTACTTC
cdr3_aa: CASSETSGRAQETQYF
d_call: TRBD2
clone_size: NA
v_call: TRBV7-9
j_call: TRBJ2-5

cdr3_nt: TGTGCCAGTCGACTAGCGGGGGGAAATGAGCAGTTCTTC
cdr3_aa: CASRLAGGNEQFF
d_call: TRBD2
clone_size: NA
v_call: TRBV19
j_call: TRBJ2-1

cdr3_nt: TGCGCCAGCAGCCTACTAGCGGGAGAAGAGACCCAGTACTTC
cdr3_aa: CASSLLAGEETQYF
d_call: TRBD2
clone_size: NA
v_call: TRBV5-1
j_call: TRBJ2-5

cdr3_nt: TGTGCCAGCAGCGTTCAGGGTACTGAAGCTTTCTTT
cdr3_aa: CASSVQGTEAFF
d_call: NA
clone_size: NA
v_call: TRBV9
j_call: TRBJ1-1

cdr3_nt: TGTGCCAGCAGTTCCTCATCTAGCATTGAGCAGTTCTTC
cdr3_aa: CASSSSSSIEQFF
d_call: NA
clone_size: NA
v_call: TRBV6-5
j_call: TRBJ2-1

cdr3_nt: TGCAGCGTAGGGACAGGGAGTTCAGCTAATGAAAAACTGTTTTTT
cdr3_aa: CSVGTGSSANEKLFF
d_call: TRBD1
clone_size: NA
v_call: TRBV29-1
j_call: TRBJ1-4

cdr3_nt: TGTGCCAGCAGTGTTTTGCAGACTCTGAATGAGCAGTTCTTC
cdr3_aa: CASSVLQTLNEQFF
d_call: NA
clone_size: once
v_call: TRBV2
j_call: TRBJ2-1

cdr3_nt: TGTGCCAGCTCACCCGTGGCCCGGGGGACGGCCAATGAGCAGTTCTTC
cdr3_aa: CASSPVARGTANEQFF
d_call: NA
clone_size: NA
v_call: TRBV18
j_call: TRBJ2-1

cdr3_nt: TGTGCCTGGAGTGGTAGGGGTCAGCCCCAGCATTTT
cdr3_aa: CAWSGRGQPQHF
d_call: NA
clone_size: NA
v_call: TRBV30
j_call: TRBJ1-5

cdr3_nt: TGTGCCAGCAAGAGCGGGAGGAACACCGGGGAGCTGTTTTTT
cdr3_aa: CASKSGRNTGELFF
d_call: TRBD2
clone_size: NA
v_call: TRBV6-1
j_call: TRBJ2-2

cdr3_nt: TGTGCCAGCAGTTACATGGGGAGCTTGAACACTGAAGCTTTCTTT
cdr3_aa: CASSYMGSLNTEAFF
d_call: NA
clone_size: NA
v_call: TRBV6-5
j_call: TRBJ1-1